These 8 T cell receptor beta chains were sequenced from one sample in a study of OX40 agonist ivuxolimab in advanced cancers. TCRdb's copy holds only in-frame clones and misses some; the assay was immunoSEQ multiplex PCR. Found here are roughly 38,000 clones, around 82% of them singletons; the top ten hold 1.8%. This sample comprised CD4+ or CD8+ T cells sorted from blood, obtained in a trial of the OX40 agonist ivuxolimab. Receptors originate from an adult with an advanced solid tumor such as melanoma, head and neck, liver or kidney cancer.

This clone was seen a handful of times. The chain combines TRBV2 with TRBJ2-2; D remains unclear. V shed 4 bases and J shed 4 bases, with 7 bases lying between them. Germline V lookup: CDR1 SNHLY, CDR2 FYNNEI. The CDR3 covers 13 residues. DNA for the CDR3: TGTGCCAGCAGTGGAGGTCCCACCGGGGAGCTGTTTTTT. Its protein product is CASSGGPTGELFF.

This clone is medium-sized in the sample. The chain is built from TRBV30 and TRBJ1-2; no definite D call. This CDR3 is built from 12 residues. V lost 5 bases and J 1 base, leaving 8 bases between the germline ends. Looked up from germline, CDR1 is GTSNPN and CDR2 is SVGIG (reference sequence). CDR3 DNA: TGTGCCTGGGGCAGGAATAACTATGGCTACACCTTC. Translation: CAWGRNNYGYTF. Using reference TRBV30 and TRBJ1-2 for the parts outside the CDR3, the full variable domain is SQTIHQWPATLVQPVGSPLSLECTVEGTSNPNLYWYRQAAGRGLQLLFYSVGIGQISSEVPQNLSASRPQDRQFILSSKKLLLSDSGFYLCAWGRNNYGYTFGSGTRLTVV.

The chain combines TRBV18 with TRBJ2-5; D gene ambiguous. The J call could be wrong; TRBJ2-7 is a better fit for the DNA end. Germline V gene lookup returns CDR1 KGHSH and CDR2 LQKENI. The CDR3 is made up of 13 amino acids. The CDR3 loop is CASSPTGPYEQYF. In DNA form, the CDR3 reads TGTGCCAGCTCACCGACTGGTCCCTACGAGCAGTACTTC.

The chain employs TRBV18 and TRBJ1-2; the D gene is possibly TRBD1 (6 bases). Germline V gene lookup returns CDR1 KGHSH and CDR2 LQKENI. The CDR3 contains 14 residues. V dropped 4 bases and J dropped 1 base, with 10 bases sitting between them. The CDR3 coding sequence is TGTGCCAGCTCACTTGGACAGAGTAACTATGGCTACACCTTC. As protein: CASSLGQSNYGYTF. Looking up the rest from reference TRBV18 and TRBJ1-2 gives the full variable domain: NAGVMQNPRHLVRRRGQEARLRCSPMKGHSHVYWYRQLPEEGLKFMVYLQKENIIDESGMPKERFSAEFPKEGPSILRIQQVVRGDSAAYFCASSLGQSNYGYTFGSGTRLTVV.

The CDR3 sequence: CASSDLDRGHGYEQYF. Here the CDR3 DNA reads TGTGCCAGCAGTGATTTGGACAGGGGGCATGGGTACGAGCAGTACTTC. This chain connects TRBV2 to TRBJ2-7, with TRBD1 identical over 11 bases. The germline V gene encodes CDR1 SNHLY and CDR2 FYNNEI. This CDR3 region has 16 residues. Trimming took 3 bases from V and 4 from J; bases not matched to a gene: 8.

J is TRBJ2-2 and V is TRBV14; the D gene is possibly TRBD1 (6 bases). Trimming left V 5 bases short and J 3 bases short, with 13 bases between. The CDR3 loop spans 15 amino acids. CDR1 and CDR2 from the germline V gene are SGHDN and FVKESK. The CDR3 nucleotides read TGTGCCAGCAGCAGAACAGGGTTGCACACCGGGGAGCTGTTTTTT. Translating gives CASSRTGLHTGELFF.

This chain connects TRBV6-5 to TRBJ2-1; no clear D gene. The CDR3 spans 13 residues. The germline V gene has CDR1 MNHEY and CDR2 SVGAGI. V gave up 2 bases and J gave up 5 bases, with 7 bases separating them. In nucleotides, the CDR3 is TGTGCCAGCAGTTACGGGGTCGACAATGAGCAGTTCTTC. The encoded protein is CASSYGVDNEQFF.

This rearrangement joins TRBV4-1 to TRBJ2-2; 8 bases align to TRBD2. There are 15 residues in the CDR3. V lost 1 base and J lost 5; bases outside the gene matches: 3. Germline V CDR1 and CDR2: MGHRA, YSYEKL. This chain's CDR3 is CASSQVLAGTGELFF. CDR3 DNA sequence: TGCGCCAGCAGCCAAGTTTTAGCGGGAACCGGGGAGCTGTTTTTT.